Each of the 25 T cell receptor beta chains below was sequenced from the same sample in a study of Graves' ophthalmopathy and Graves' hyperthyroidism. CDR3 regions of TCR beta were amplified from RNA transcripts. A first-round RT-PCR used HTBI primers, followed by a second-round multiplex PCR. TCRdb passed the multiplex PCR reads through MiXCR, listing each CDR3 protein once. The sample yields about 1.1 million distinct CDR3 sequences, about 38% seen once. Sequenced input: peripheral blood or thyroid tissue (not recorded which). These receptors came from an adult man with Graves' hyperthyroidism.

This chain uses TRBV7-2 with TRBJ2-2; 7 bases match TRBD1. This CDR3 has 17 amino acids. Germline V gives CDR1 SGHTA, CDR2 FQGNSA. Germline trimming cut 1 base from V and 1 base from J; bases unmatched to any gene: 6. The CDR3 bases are TGTGCCAGCAGCTTAGGGGACAGTCCCTTGAACACCGGGGAGCTGTTTTTT. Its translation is CASSLGDSPLNTGELFF. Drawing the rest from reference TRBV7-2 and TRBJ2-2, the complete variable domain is GAGVSQSPSNKVTEKGKDVELRCDPISGHTALYWYRQSLGQGLEFLIYFQGNSAPDKSGLPSDRFSAERTGGSVSTLTIQRTQQEDSAVYLCASSLGDSPLNTGELFFGEGSRLTVL.

CDR3 sequence reads: CASTFRDRASEAFF. CDR3 DNA sequence: TGTGCCAGCACCTTCCGGGACAGGGCCTCCGAAGCTTTCTTT. The rearrangement joins TRBV28 to TRBJ1-1; 9 bases line up with TRBD1. Germline V lookup: CDR1 MDHEN, CDR2 SYDVKM. J was trimmed by 8 bases and V by 7 bases; bases with no gene match: 11. The CDR3 is 14 residues long.

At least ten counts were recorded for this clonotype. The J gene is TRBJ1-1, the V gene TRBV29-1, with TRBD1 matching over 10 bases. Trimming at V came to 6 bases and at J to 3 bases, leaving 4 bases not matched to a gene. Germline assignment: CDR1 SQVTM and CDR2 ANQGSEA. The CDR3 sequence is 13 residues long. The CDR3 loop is CSVTTGGHTEAFF. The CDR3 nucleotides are TGCAGCGTGACGACAGGGGGCCACACTGAAGCTTTCTTT.

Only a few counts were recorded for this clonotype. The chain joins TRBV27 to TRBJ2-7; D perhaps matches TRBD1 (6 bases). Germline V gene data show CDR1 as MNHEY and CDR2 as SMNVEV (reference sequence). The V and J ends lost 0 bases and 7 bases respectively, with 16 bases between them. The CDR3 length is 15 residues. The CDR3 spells CASSLSTGSRGEQYF. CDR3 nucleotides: TGTGCCAGCAGTTTATCGACAGGCTCGAGAGGAGAGCAGTACTTC.

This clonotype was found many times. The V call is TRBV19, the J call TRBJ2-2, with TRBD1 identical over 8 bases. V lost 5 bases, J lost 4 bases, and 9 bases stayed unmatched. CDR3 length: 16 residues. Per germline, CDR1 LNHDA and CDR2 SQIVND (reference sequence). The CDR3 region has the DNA TGTGCCAGTAGTTCCCCAAGGACAGGGACCACCGGGGAGCTGTTTTTT. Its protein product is CASSSPRTGTTGELFF.

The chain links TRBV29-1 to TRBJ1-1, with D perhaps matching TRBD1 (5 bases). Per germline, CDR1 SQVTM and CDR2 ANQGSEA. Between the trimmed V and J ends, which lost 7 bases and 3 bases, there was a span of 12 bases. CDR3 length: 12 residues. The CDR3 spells CSAHLGHTEAFF. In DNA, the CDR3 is TGCAGCGCCCACCTGGGACACACTGAAGCTTTCTTT.

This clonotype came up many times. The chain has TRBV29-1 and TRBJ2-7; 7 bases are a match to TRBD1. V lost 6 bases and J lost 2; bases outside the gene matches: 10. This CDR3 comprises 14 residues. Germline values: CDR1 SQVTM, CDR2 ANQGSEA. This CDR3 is CSVSTGNIPYEQYF. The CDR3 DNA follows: TGCAGCGTCTCGACAGGGAATATTCCCTACGAGCAGTACTTC.

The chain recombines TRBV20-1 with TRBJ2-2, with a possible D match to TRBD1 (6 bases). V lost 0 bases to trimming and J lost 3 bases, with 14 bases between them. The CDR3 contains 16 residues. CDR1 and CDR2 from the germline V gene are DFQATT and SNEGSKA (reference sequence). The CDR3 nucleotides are TGCAGTGCTAGAGAAGACGGCAGGGGACACACCGGGGAGCTGTTTTTT. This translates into CSAREDGRGHTGELFF.

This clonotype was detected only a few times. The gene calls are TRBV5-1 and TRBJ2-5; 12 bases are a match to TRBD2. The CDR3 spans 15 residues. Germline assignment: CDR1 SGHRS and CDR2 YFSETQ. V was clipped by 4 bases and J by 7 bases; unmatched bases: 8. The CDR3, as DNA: TGCGCCAGCAGCACTGGACTAGCGGGGCCGGGGACCCAGTACTTC. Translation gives CASSTGLAGPGTQYF.

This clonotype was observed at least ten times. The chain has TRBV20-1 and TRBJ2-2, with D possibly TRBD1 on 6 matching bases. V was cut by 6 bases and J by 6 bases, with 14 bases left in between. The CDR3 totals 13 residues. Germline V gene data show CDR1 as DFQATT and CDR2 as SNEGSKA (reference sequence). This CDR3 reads CSASREGAGELFF. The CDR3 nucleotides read TGCAGTGCCTCGAGAGAGGGGGCCGGGGAGCTGTTTTTT.

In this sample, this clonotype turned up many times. In DNA form, the CDR3 reads TGTGCCAGCAGCCGGGACAGGGGTTCGGTGACCCAGTACTTC. It translates to CASSRDRGSVTQYF. J is TRBJ2-5 and V is TRBV14, with 10 bases fitting TRBD1. The CDR3 has 14 amino acids. V shed 4 bases, J shed 7 bases, and the junction held 6 bases outside the gene matches. Germline CDR1 SGHDN, CDR2 FVKESK.

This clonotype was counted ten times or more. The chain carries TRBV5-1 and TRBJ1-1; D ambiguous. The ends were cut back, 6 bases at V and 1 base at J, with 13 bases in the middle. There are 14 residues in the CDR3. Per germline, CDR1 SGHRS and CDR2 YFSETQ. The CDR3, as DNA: TGCGCCAGCACTGGTATAAACTCGAACACTGAAGCTTTCTTT. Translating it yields CASTGINSNTEAFF.

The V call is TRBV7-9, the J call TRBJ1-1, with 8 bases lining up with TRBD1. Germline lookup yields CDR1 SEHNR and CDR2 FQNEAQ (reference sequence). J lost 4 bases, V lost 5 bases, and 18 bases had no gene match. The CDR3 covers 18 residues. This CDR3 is CASSRSTTGVVWRTEAFF. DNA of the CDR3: TGTGCCAGCAGCCGAAGCACGACAGGGGTTGTGTGGCGCACTGAAGCTTTCTTT.

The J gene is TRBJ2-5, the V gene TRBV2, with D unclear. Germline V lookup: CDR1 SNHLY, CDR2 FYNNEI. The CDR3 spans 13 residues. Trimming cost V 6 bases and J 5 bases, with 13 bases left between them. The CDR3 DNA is TGTGCCAGCAGGGAACAGCTAGGGGAGACCCAGTACTTC. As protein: CASREQLGETQYF.

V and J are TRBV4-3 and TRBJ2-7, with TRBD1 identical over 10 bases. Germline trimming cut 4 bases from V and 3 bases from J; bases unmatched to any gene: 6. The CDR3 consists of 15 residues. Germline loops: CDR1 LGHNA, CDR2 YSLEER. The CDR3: CASSRLTGGVYEQYF. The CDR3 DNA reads TGCGCCAGCAGCCGACTGACAGGGGGCGTCTACGAGCAGTACTTC.

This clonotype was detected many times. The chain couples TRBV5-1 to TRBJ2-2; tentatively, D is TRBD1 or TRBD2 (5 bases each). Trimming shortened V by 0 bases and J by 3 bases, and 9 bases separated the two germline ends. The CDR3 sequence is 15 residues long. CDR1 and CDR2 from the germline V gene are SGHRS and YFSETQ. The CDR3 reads CASSLAGTDTGELFF. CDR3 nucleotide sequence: TGCGCCAGCAGCTTGGCAGGGACGGACACCGGGGAGCTGTTTTTT.

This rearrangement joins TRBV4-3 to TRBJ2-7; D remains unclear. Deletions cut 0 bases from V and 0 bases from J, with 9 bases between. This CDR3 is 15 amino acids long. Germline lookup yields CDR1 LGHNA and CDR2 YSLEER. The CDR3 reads CASSQELAISYEQYF. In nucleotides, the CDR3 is TGCGCCAGCAGCCAAGAATTAGCCATCTCCTACGAGCAGTACTTC.

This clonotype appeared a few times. The CDR3 spells CASSQTGTRPPLHF. The CDR3 DNA sequence: TGTGCCAGCAGCCAAACAGGGACTCGTCCACCCCTCCACTTT. J is TRBJ1-6 and V is TRBV13, with D perhaps TRBD1 (6 bases). The ends were cut back, 5 bases at V and 11 bases at J, with 16 bases in the middle. Per the germline V gene, CDR1 is PRHDT and CDR2 is FYEKMQ (reference sequence). This CDR3 comprises 14 residues.

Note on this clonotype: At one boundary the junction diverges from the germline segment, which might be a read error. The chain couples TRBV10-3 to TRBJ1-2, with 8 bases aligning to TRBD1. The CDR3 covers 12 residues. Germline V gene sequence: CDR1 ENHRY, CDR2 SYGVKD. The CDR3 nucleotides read TGTGCCATGGGAGCAGGGGGCAGTGGCTACACCTTT. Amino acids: CAMGAGGSGYTF.

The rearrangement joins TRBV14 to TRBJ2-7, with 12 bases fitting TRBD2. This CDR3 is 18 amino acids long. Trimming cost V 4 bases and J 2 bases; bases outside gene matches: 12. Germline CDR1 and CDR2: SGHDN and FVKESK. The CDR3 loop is CASSRKTHWTSGAYEQYF. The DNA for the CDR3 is TGTGCCAGCAGCCGTAAGACTCATTGGACTAGCGGGGCCTACGAGCAGTACTTC.

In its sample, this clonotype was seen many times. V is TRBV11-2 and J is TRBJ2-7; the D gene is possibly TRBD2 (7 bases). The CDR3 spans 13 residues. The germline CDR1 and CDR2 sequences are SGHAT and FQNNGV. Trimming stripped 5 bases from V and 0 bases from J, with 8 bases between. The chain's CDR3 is CASSRGASYEQYF. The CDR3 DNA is TGTGCCAGCAGCCGGGGGGCCTCCTACGAGCAGTACTTC.

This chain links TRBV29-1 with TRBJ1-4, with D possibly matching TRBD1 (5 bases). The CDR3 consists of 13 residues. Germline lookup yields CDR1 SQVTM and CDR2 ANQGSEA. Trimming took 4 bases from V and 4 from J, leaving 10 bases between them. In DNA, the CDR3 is TGCAGCGTTGGGCAGGGCCTTAATGAAAAACTGTTTTTT. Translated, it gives CSVGQGLNEKLFF.

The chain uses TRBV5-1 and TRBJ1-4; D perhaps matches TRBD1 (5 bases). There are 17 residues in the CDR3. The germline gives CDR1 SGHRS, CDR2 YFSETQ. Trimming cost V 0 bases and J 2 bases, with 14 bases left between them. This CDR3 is CASSLGVSGTTNEKLFF. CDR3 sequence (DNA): TGCGCCAGCAGCTTGGGGGTGTCGGGGACCACTAATGAAAAACTGTTTTTT.

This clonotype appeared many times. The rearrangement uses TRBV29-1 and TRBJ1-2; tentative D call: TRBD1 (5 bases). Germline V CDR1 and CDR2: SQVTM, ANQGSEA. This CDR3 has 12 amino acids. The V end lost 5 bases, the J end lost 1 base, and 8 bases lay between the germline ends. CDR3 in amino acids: CSVTGINYGYTF. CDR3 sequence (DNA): TGCAGCGTTACAGGCATTAACTATGGCTACACCTTC.

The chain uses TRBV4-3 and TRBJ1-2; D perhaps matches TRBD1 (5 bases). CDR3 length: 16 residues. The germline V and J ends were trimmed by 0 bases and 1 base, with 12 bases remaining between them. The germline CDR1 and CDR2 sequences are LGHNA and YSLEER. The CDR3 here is CASSQDGGSNNYGYTF. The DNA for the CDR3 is TGCGCCAGCAGCCAAGATGGGGGTTCCAATAACTATGGCTACACCTTC.